These T cell receptor beta chains were read from a single sample in a study of blood T cell repertoires in COVID-19. Using immunoSEQ multiplex PCR, the repertoire was profiled, and TCRdb retains in-frame clones only, with some absent. The sample includes approximately 49,000 clones, roughly four fifths of them seen just once. Input material: peripheral blood. These receptors all stem from a woman aged 60 to 75 with acute or convalescent COVID-19. CDR3s include the opening cysteine and the closing phenylalanine or tryptophan. The D gene is left open where the match is weak. Clone size is stated in some rows and not others, as once, few, many or a class when expanded.

J: TRBJ1-2
size: -
D: TRBD1
V: TRBV29-1
CDR3: CSVTTGLYYGYTF
DNA: TGCAGCGTTACGACAGGGCTGTACTATGGCTACACCTTC

J: TRBJ1-3
size: -
D: -
V: TRBV7-6
CDR3: CASSLVGGTQAGNTIYF
DNA: TGTGCCAGCAGCTTAGTTGGAGGGACTCAAGCTGGAAACACCATATATTTT

J: TRBJ2-2
size: -
D: -
V: TRBV9
CDR3: CASSPRQSTGELFF
DNA: TGTGCCAGCAGCCCCCGCCAGTCCACCGGGGAGCTGTTTTTT

J: TRBJ1-1
size: -
D: -
V: TRBV9
CDR3: CASSVGGGSNTEAFF
DNA: TGTGCCAGCAGCGTAGGTGGAGGATCCAACACTGAAGCTTTCTTT

J: TRBJ2-5
size: few
D: -
V: TRBV28
CDR3: CASRRLDRYQETQYF
DNA: TGTGCCAGCAGGAGACTCGACAGGTACCAAGAGACCCAGTACTTC

J: TRBJ1-1
size: -
D: -
V: TRBV27
CDR3: CASTGPRGAFF
DNA: TGTGCCAGCACCGGTCCCCGGGGAGCTTTCTTT

J: TRBJ2-7
size: -
D: -
V: TRBV5-4
CDR3: CASSLEGGGPSYEQYF
DNA: TGTGCCAGCAGCTTGGAGGGGGGGGGTCCCTCCTACGAGCAGTACTTC

J: TRBJ1-1
size: few
D: -
V: TRBV15
CDR3: CATSRGGQTGSTEAFF
DNA: TGTGCCACCAGCAGAGGGGGTCAGACAGGCTCCACTGAAGCTTTCTTT

J: TRBJ2-5
size: -
D: TRBD1
V: TRBV18
CDR3: CASSPQGVLRSHNMETQYF
DNA: TGTGCCAGCTCACCGCAGGGGGTTCTTCGTTCACACAATATGGAGACCCAGTACTTC

J: TRBJ1-1
size: few
D: TRBD1
V: TRBV2
CDR3: CASSWGTGRNTEAFF
DNA: TGTGCCAGCAGTTGGGGGACAGGAAGGAACACTGAAGCTTTCTTT

J: TRBJ1-2
size: -
D: TRBD1
V: TRBV2
CDR3: CASTPDRGDYGYTF
DNA: TGTGCCAGCACCCCGGACAGGGGAGACTATGGCTACACCTTC

J: TRBJ1-2
size: -
D: TRBD1
V: TRBV5-1
CDR3: CASSLDGGQNGYGYTF
DNA: TGCGCCAGCAGCTTGGATGGGGGACAGAACGGCTATGGCTACACCTTC

J: TRBJ1-1
size: -
D: TRBD1
V: TRBV6-6
CDR3: CASSPIQGATEAFF
DNA: TGTGCCAGCAGCCCAATACAGGGGGCTACTGAAGCTTTCTTT

J: TRBJ1-2
size: few
D: -
V: TRBV7-2
CDR3: CASSLDSGRGNGYTF
DNA: TGTGCCAGCAGCTTAGACTCCGGGAGGGGGAATGGCTACACCTTC

J: TRBJ2-7
size: -
D: TRBD1
V: TRBV20-1
CDR3: CSANDRASSYEQYF
DNA: TGCAGTGCTAATGACAGGGCGAGCTCCTACGAGCAGTACTTC

J: TRBJ1-2
size: -
D: TRBD1
V: TRBV3-1/TRBV3-2
CDR3: CASSQGTGAGYTF
DNA: TGTGCCAGCAGCCAAGGGACAGGGGCTGGCTACACCTTC

J: TRBJ2-7
size: -
D: -
V: TRBV24-1
CDR3: CATSDAGQQSSYEQYF
DNA: TGTGCCACCAGTGATGCGGGACAGCAATCGTCCTACGAGCAGTACTTC

J: TRBJ1-5
size: -
D: -
V: TRBV30
CDR3: CAWSVQGNQPQHF
DNA: TGTGCCTGGAGTGTACAAGGCAATCAGCCCCAGCATTTT

J: TRBJ1-5
size: -
D: -
V: TRBV10-2
CDR3: CASSGQGHQPQHF
DNA: TGCGCCAGCAGTGGTCAGGGGCATCAGCCCCAGCATTTT

J: TRBJ2-1
size: -
D: -
V: TRBV5-5
CDR3: CASSLSTGSYNEQFF
DNA: TGTGCCAGCAGCTTGTCCACAGGATCCTACAATGAGCAGTTCTTC

J: TRBJ2-1
size: -
D: TRBD2
V: TRBV28
CDR3: CASSLGTSGGIKQFF
DNA: TGTGCCAGCAGTTTAGGGACTAGCGGGGGGATAAAGCAGTTCTTC

J: TRBJ1-5
size: -
D: -
V: TRBV18
CDR3: CASSPPGQQPQHF
DNA: TGTGCCAGCTCACCTCCCGGTCAACAGCCCCAGCATTTT

J: TRBJ2-5
size: -
D: -
V: TRBV6-5
CDR3: CASSYSGQARQETQYF
DNA: TGTGCCAGCAGTTACTCGGGGCAGGCCAGACAAGAGACCCAGTACTTC

J: TRBJ1-2
size: -
D: TRBD1
V: TRBV5-4
CDR3: CASSGRDRAVRGYTF
DNA: TGTGCCAGCAGCGGTCGGGACAGGGCCGTTAGAGGCTACACCTTC

J: TRBJ1-5
size: -
D: -
V: TRBV24-1
CDR3: CATSPTDNSNQPQHF
DNA: TGTGCCACCAGCCCGACAGACAATAGCAATCAGCCCCAGCATTTT

J: TRBJ1-6
size: -
D: TRBD1
V: TRBV13
CDR3: CASSSRGPGDSPLHF
DNA: TGTGCCAGCAGCTCCAGGGGGCCGGGAGATTCACCCCTCCACTTT

J: TRBJ1-1
size: few
D: TRBD1
V: TRBV19
CDR3: CASSSGKTGVNTEAFF
DNA: TGTGCCAGTAGTAGCGGCAAAACAGGGGTGAACACTGAAGCTTTCTTT

J: TRBJ2-6
size: -
D: -
V: TRBV7-2
CDR3: CASSLDAGGSGANVLTF
DNA: TGTGCCAGCAGCTTAGATGCCGGCGGGTCTGGGGCCAACGTCCTGACTTTC

J: TRBJ1-2
size: -
D: TRBD1
V: TRBV19
CDR3: CASSYTGTVYGYTF
DNA: TGTGCCAGTAGTTATACCGGGACAGTCTATGGCTACACCTTC

J: TRBJ2-7
size: once
D: -
V: TRBV6-5
CDR3: CASSRGGEQYF
DNA: TGTGCCAGCAGTAGGGGGGGAGAGCAGTACTTC

J: TRBJ1-5
size: -
D: -
V: TRBV6-1
CDR3: CASSESPGDHQPQHF
DNA: TGTGCCAGCAGTGAATCTCCGGGAGATCATCAGCCCCAGCATTTT

J: TRBJ2-3
size: -
D: -
V: TRBV19
CDR3: CASSIDSGSTDTQYF
DNA: TGTGCCAGTAGTATTGACAGCGGGAGCACAGATACGCAGTATTTT

J: TRBJ2-1
size: -
D: -
V: TRBV5-8
CDR3: CASSLDSGGRSYNEQFF
DNA: TGTGCCAGCAGCTTGGATTCTGGGGGCCGTTCCTACAATGAGCAGTTCTTC

J: TRBJ2-2
size: -
D: -
V: TRBV5-8
CDR3: CASSVLGGNTGELFF
DNA: TGTGCCAGCAGCGTCTTGGGGGGAAACACCGGGGAGCTGTTTTTT

J: TRBJ1-3
size: -
D: -
V: TRBV30
CDR3: CAWSVRGAGAIYF
DNA: TGTGCCTGGAGTGTACGTGGGGCAGGCGCCATATATTTT

J: TRBJ1-2
size: -
D: -
V: TRBV5-4
CDR3: CASSLPHYGYTF
DNA: TGTGCCAGCAGCCTACCGCACTATGGCTACACCTTC

J: TRBJ2-1
size: -
D: TRBD2
V: TRBV11-2
CDR3: CASRQAGGSYNEQFF
DNA: TGTGCCAGCAGACAAGCGGGGGGCTCCTACAATGAGCAGTTCTTC

J: TRBJ1-1
size: -
D: TRBD1
V: TRBV28
CDR3: CASSPDRENTEAFF
DNA: TGTGCCAGCAGTCCAGACAGGGAGAACACTGAAGCTTTCTTT

J: TRBJ2-2
size: few
D: -
V: TRBV12-3/TRBV12-4
CDR3: CASTLVSGELFF
DNA: TGTGCCAGCACCCTAGTAAGCGGGGAGCTGTTTTTT

J: TRBJ2-1
size: -
D: -
V: TRBV30
CDR3: CAWRNRQVNEQFF
DNA: TGTGCCTGGAGAAATAGACAGGTCAATGAGCAGTTCTTC

J: TRBJ2-7
size: -
D: TRBD1
V: TRBV29-1
CDR3: CSVDGTGGLHEQYF
DNA: TGCAGCGTTGATGGGACAGGGGGCCTCCACGAGCAGTACTTC

J: TRBJ1-1
size: -
D: TRBD1
V: TRBV28
CDR3: CASRRIASQGASTEAFF
DNA: TGTGCCAGCAGAAGAATCGCCTCACAGGGGGCGAGCACTGAAGCTTTCTTT

J: TRBJ1-2
size: -
D: TRBD1
V: TRBV29-1
CDR3: CSVVGVQGADYGYTF
DNA: TGCAGCGTTGTGGGGGTACAGGGGGCGGACTATGGCTACACCTTC

J: TRBJ1-2
size: -
D: -
V: TRBV29-1
CDR3: CSVEFRLNYGYTF
DNA: TGCAGCGTTGAATTCAGACTTAACTATGGCTACACCTTC

J: TRBJ2-1
size: -
D: TRBD2
V: TRBV11-3
CDR3: CASSIRLAAYNEQFF
DNA: TGTGCCAGCAGCATAAGACTAGCGGCCTACAATGAGCAGTTCTTC

J: TRBJ2-7
size: few
D: TRBD1
V: TRBV6-6
CDR3: CASTRGDRGYEQYF
DNA: TGTGCCAGCACCCGGGGGGACAGGGGCTACGAGCAGTACTTC

J: TRBJ1-3
size: -
D: -
V: TRBV28
CDR3: CASSLRGPGNTIYF
DNA: TGTGCCAGCAGTTTAAGGGGTCCTGGAAACACCATATATTTT

J: TRBJ2-5
size: -
D: TRBD2
V: TRBV9
CDR3: CASSRGPTSGETQYF
DNA: TGTGCCAGCAGCCGCGGCCCGACTAGCGGAGAGACCCAGTACTTC

J: TRBJ1-1
size: -
D: -
V: TRBV15
CDR3: CATSRDDLNTEAFF
DNA: TGTGCCACCAGCAGAGATGACTTGAACACTGAAGCTTTCTTT

J: TRBJ2-7
size: -
D: -
V: TRBV21-1
CDR3: CAPREAYEQYF
DNA: TGTGCCCCAAGGGAGGCCTACGAGCAGTACTTC

J: TRBJ1-3
size: once
D: TRBD1
V: TRBV4-2
CDR3: CASSPGQGINTIYF
DNA: TGTGCCAGCAGCCCCGGACAGGGCATAAACACCATATATTTT

J: TRBJ1-5
size: few
D: TRBD1
V: TRBV6-6
CDR3: CASTTGGKSNQPQHF
DNA: TGTGCCAGCACAACAGGGGGTAAGAGCAATCAGCCCCAGCATTTT

J: TRBJ2-3
size: -
D: TRBD1
V: TRBV5-1
CDR3: CASRPGTVTDTQYF
DNA: TGCGCCAGCAGACCCGGGACAGTGACGGATACGCAGTATTTT

J: TRBJ2-3
size: few
D: -
V: TRBV15
CDR3: CATSRDITGEVTDTQYF
DNA: TGTGCCACCAGCAGGGACATCACAGGGGAGGTAACAGATACGCAGTATTTT

J: TRBJ1-2
size: -
D: TRBD1
V: TRBV25-1
CDR3: CASSARQGSYGYTF
DNA: TGTGCCAGCAGTGCCCGACAGGGGTCCTATGGCTACACCTTC

J: TRBJ2-2
size: -
D: -
V: TRBV19
CDR3: CASSIRTANTGELFF
DNA: TGTGCCAGTAGTATCCGAACAGCTAACACCGGGGAGCTGTTTTTT

J: TRBJ2-1
size: -
D: -
V: TRBV5-1
CDR3: CASSLASGDGLGRQFF
DNA: TGCGCCAGCAGCTTGGCCTCAGGGGATGGTTTGGGACGGCAGTTCTTC

J: TRBJ2-1
size: -
D: TRBD2
V: TRBV9
CDR3: CASSGGRASYNEQFF
DNA: TGTGCCAGCAGTGGCGGGAGGGCCTCCTACAATGAGCAGTTCTTC

J: TRBJ2-7
size: -
D: -
V: TRBV6-1
CDR3: CASSESDSGSYEQYF
DNA: TGTGCCAGCAGTGAATCGGACAGTGGATCCTACGAGCAGTACTTC

J: TRBJ2-7
size: -
D: -
V: TRBV28
CDR3: CASRIDRFNEQYF
DNA: TGTGCCAGCAGAATTGACAGGTTCAACGAGCAGTACTTC